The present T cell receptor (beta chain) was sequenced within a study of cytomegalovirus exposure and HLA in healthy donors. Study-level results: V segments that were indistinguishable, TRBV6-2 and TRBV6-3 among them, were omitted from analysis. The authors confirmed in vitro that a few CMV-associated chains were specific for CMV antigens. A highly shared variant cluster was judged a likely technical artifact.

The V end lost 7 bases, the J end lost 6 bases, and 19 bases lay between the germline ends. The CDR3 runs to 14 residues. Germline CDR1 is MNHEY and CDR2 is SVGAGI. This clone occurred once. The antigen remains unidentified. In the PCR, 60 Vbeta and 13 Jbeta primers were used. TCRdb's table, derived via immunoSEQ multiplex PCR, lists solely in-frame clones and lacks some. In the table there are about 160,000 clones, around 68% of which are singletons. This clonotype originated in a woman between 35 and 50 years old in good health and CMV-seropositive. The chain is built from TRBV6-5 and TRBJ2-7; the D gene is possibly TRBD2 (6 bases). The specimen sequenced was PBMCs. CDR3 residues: CASKRGGTPLEQYF. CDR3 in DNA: TGTGCCAGCAAAAGGGGCGGGACCCCCCTCGAGCAGTACTTC.